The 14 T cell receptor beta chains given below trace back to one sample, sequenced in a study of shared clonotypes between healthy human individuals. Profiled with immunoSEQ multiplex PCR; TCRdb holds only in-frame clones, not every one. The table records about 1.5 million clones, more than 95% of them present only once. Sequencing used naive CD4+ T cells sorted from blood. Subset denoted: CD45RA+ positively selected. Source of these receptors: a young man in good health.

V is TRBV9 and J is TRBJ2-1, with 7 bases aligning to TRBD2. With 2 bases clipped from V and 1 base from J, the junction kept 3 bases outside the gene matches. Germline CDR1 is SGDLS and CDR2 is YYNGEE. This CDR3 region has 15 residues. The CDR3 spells CASSVTSDSYNEQFF. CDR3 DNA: TGTGCCAGCAGCGTCACTAGCGATTCCTACAATGAGCAGTTCTTC.

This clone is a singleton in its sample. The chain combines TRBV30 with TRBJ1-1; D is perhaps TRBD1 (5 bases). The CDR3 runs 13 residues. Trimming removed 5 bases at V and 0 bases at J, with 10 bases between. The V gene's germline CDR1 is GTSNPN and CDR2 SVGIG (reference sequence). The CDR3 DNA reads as TGTGCCTGGGGACAAGGGATGAACACTGAAGCTTTCTTT. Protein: CAWGQGMNTEAFF.

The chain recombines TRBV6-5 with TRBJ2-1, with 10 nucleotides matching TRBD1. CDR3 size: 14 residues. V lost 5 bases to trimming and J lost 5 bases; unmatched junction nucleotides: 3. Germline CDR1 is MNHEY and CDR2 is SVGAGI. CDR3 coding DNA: TGTGCCAGCAGTCGACAGGGGGCCAACAATGAGCAGTTCTTC. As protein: CASSRQGANNEQFF.

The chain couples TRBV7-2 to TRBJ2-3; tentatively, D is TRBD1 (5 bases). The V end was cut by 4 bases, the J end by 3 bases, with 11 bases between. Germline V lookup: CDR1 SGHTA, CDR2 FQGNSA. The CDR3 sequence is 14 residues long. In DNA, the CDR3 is TGTGCCAGCAGCTGGATTGCAGGGACAGATACGCAGTATTTT. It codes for CASSWIAGTDTQYF.

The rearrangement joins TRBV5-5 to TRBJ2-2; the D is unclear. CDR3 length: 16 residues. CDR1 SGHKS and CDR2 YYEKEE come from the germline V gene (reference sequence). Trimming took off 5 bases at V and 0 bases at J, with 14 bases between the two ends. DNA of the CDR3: TGTGCCAGCAGAGGTAGGAGTTGGGCGAACACCGGGGAGCTGTTTTTT. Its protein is CASRGRSWANTGELFF.

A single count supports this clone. The CDR3 DNA is TGTGCCAGCATGATGGGGGTGTTGACCTTGGAGAACTATGGCTACACCTTC. It yields the protein CASMMGVLTLENYGYTF. The V and J genes are TRBV5-8 and TRBJ1-2; D might be TRBD1 (5 bases). V lost 6 bases and J 2 bases, leaving 23 bases between the germline ends. CDR1 is SGHTS and CDR2 is YDEGEE in the germline V gene. The CDR3 loop spans 17 amino acids.

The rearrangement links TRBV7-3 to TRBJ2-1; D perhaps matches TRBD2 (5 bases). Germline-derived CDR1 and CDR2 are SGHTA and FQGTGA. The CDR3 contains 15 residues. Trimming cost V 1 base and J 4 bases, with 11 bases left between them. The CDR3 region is CASSLRASRYNEQFF. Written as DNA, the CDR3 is TGTGCCAGCAGCTTAAGGGCTAGCAGGTACAATGAGCAGTTCTTC.

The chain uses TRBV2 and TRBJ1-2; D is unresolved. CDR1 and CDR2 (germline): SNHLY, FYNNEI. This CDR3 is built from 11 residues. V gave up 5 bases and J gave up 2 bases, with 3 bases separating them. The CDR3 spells CASSPNYGYTF. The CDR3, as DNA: TGTGCCAGCAGTCCAAACTATGGCTACACCTTC.

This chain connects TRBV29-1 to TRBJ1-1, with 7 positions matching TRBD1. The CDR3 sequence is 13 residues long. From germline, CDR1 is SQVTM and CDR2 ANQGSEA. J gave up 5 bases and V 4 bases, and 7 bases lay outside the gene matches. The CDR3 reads CSVGNRGVTEAFF. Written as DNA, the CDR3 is TGCAGCGTTGGGAACAGGGGAGTGACTGAAGCTTTCTTT.

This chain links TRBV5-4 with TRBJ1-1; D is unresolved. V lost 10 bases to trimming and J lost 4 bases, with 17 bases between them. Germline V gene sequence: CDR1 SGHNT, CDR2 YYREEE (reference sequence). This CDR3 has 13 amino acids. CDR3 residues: CAATFDRGTEAFF. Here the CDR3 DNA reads TGTGCCGCCACTTTCGACCGGGGCACTGAAGCTTTCTTT. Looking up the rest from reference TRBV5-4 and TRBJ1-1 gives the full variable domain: ETGVTQSPTHLIKTRGQQVTLRCSSQSGHNTVSWYQQALGQGPQFIFQYYREEENGRGNFPPRFSGLQFPNYSSELNVNALELDDSALYLCAATFDRGTEAFFGQGTRLTVV.

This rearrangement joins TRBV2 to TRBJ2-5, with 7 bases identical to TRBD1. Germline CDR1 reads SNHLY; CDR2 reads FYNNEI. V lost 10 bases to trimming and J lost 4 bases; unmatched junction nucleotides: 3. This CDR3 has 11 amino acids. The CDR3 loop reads CATGQTETQYF. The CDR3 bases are TGTGCCACGGGACAGACAGAGACCCAGTACTTC.

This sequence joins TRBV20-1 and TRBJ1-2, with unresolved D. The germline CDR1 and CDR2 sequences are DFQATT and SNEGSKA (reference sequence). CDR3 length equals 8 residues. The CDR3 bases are TGCAGGCCTTCTGGCTACACCTTC. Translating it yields CRPSGYTF.

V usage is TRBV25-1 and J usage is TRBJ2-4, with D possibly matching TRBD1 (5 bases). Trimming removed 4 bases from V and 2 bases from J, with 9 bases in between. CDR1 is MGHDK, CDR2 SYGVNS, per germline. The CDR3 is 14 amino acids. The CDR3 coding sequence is TGTGCCAGCAGTGCCCAGGGTCCCAAAAACATTCAGTACTTC. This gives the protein CASSAQGPKNIQYF.

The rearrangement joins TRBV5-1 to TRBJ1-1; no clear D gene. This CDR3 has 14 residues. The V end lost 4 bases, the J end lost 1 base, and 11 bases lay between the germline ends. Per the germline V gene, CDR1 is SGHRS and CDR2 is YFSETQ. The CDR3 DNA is TGCGCCAGCAGCCGAGATGGACCGAACACTGAAGCTTTCTTT. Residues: CASSRDGPNTEAFF.